The sequence of this T cell receptor beta chain was determined in a study of blood T cell repertoires in COVID-19. The CDR3 has 15 amino acids. From germline, CDR1 is SGHDN and CDR2 FVKESK. V lost 4 bases and J lost 4, with 16 bases in between. The protocol was immunoSEQ multiplex PCR, while the TCRdb copy is restricted to in-frame clones and leaves out a portion. In the table there are 380,000 or so clones, around 87% of which are singletons. Participant age was roughly 18 to 89 years, and participants resided in about two dozen US areas. Two consecutive negative NP/OP PCR tests, clearance, or resolved symptoms defined Cohort 3 recovery.

Material: PBMCs or T cells enriched from blood (not recorded which). The TCR sequence derives from a man aged 25 to 45 who had recovered from COVID-19. This chain joins TRBV14 and TRBJ1-2; a possible D gene is TRBD1 (6 bases). The CDR3, as DNA: TGTGCCAGCAGCCCCCTTACAGGGAACCCCTATGGCTACACCTTC. This sequence encodes CASSPLTGNPYGYTF.